The 25 T cell receptor beta chains listed next were all sequenced from one sample in a study of Ad26.COV2.S vaccination and SARS-CoV-2 variants. Regarding treatment: approximately 18 received Ad26.COV2.S at low or high dose, single or two shots; roughly 5 received placebo; per-sample allocation not given. The investigators took samples on day 63 after the first vaccine or placebo injection. Profiling relied on immunoSEQ multiplex PCR, and the TCRdb table lists in-frame clones only, not all of them. The data hold more than 350,000 clones, with 80% to 95% observed a single time. This specimen was peripheral blood, taken in a trial of Ad26.COV2.S vaccine versus placebo. These receptors originate from a person between 18 and 59 years old who received the Ad26.COV2.S COVID-19 vaccine or a placebo.

In its sample, this clone was seen once. The genes are TRBV6-6 and TRBJ2-7, with D unresolved. There are 12 residues in the CDR3. Looked up from germline, CDR1 is MNHNY and CDR2 is SVGAGI (reference sequence). Trimming left V 6 bases short and J 6 bases short, with 12 bases between. CDR3 in DNA: TGTGCCAGCAGCCTCGGCCCTCGCGAGCAGTACTTC. This encodes CASSLGPREQYF.

This chain's CDR3 is CASSPYTPGGTIYF. CDR3 coding DNA: TGTGCCAGCAGCCCCTATACTCCTGGGGGCACCATATATTTT. The chain has TRBV3-1 (or the pseudogene TRBV3-2) and TRBJ1-3; weak D call: TRBD1 (5 bases). V lost 4 bases to trimming and J lost 9 bases, with 16 bases between them. Germline V gene sequence: CDR1 LGHDT, CDR2 YNNKEL (reference sequence). The CDR3 covers 14 residues.

The rearrangement joins TRBV5-4 to TRBJ1-4; D may be TRBD1 (5 bases). With 0 bases removed from V and 2 bases from J, the gap between germline ends came to 11 bases. The CDR3 sequence is 16 residues long. Germline V CDR1 and CDR2: SGHNT, YYREEE (reference sequence). CDR3 residues: CASSLVGAATNEKLFF. The CDR3 nucleotides are TGTGCCAGCAGCTTGGTCGGGGCTGCCACTAATGAAAAACTGTTTTTT.

J is TRBJ1-3 and V is TRBV18, with D hard to call. The length of the CDR3 is 15 residues. Germline CDR1 reads KGHSH; CDR2 reads LQKENI. Trimming removed 5 bases at V and 0 bases at J, with 11 bases between. The CDR3 region is CASSGVGSSGNTIYF. DNA of the CDR3: TGTGCCAGCTCAGGCGTGGGTTCCTCTGGAAACACCATATATTTT.

This rearrangement joins TRBV7-2 to TRBJ2-7; D unclear. The CDR3 has 13 amino acids. Trimming shortened V by 5 bases and J by 0 bases, and 8 bases separated the two germline ends. Germline loops: CDR1 SGHTA, CDR2 FQGNSA. The DNA for the CDR3 is TGTGCCAGCAGCCCGCGTTTCTCCTACGAGCAGTACTTC. Protein product: CASSPRFSYEQYF.

The gene calls are TRBV2 and TRBJ1-6; 9 nucleotides agree with TRBD1. Per the germline V gene, CDR1 is SNHLY and CDR2 is FYNNEI. The CDR3 loop spans 13 amino acids. Unmatched junction bases numbered 2, after V lost 5 bases and J lost 9 bases. CDR3 protein: CASSLQGASPLHF. The CDR3 nucleotides read TGTGCCAGCAGTCTACAGGGGGCTTCACCCCTCCACTTT.

The genes are TRBV2 and TRBJ1-1; D gene ambiguous. This CDR3 spans 13 amino acids. Germline CDR1 is SNHLY and CDR2 is FYNNEI. V dropped 7 bases and J dropped 0 bases, with 9 bases sitting between them. The CDR3 DNA reads as TGTGCCAGCACTATGTCGGTGAACACTGAAGCTTTCTTT. This encodes CASTMSVNTEAFF.

This clone is a singleton in its sample. This chain joins TRBV7-9 and TRBJ1-2, with unresolved D. CDR1 is SEHNR, CDR2 FQNEAQ, per germline (reference sequence). The length of the CDR3 is 12 residues. Between the trimmed V and J ends, which lost 3 bases and 8 bases, there was a span of 10 bases. CDR3 nucleotides: TGTGCCAGCAGCTTGGTCTCCGGCGGCTACACCTTC. Translated: CASSLVSGGYTF.

This chain connects TRBV7-2 to TRBJ1-6; D is unclear. V was pared by 1 base and J by 7 bases, with 11 bases between. Germline loops: CDR1 SGHTA, CDR2 FQGNSA. The CDR3 spans 15 residues. This chain's CDR3 is CASSLVWQTNSPLHF. CDR3 nucleotides: TGTGCCAGCAGCTTAGTATGGCAGACCAATTCACCCCTCCACTTT.

V gene TRBV6-2 or TRBV6-3 combines with J gene TRBJ1-2; possible D gene TRBD1, 5 bases. Germline lookup yields CDR1 MNHEY and CDR2 SVGEGT. CDR3 length: 14 amino acids. The germline V and J ends were trimmed by 3 bases and 0 bases, with 8 bases remaining between them. CDR3 protein: CASSYWGSNYGYTF. In DNA, the CDR3 is TGTGCCAGCAGTTATTGGGGGTCTAACTATGGCTACACCTTC.

This chain uses TRBV7-9 with TRBJ2-7; no definite D call. The CDR3 is 16 residues long. With 5 bases removed from V and 2 bases from J, the gap between germline ends came to 19 bases. Looked up from germline, CDR1 is SEHNR and CDR2 is FQNEAQ (reference sequence). The CDR3 loop reads CASSRRSSDITYEQYF. In DNA form, the CDR3 reads TGTGCCAGCAGCCGTAGATCCTCAGACATTACCTACGAGCAGTACTTC.

The chain has TRBV5-1 and TRBJ1-4, with 7 bases matching TRBD1. The V and J ends lost 0 bases and 1 base, in that order; junction bases with no gene match: 0. The CDR3 is made up of 15 amino acids. Germline-derived CDR1 and CDR2 are SGHRS and YFSETQ. For the CDR3, the DNA is TGCGCCAGCAGCTTGGACAGGGGAACTAATGAAAAACTGTTTTTT. Translated, it gives CASSLDRGTNEKLFF.

The chain uses TRBV6-1 and TRBJ1-2; 9 bases line up with TRBD1. The germline gives CDR1 MNHNS, CDR2 SASEGT. V lost 2 bases, J lost 2 bases, and 6 bases stayed unmatched. The CDR3 length is 16 residues. CDR3 residues: CASSEYGQGLNYGYTF. The CDR3 DNA is TGTGCCAGCAGTGAATACGGACAGGGGTTAAACTATGGCTACACCTTC.

This chain links TRBV11-2 with TRBJ2-6; D ambiguous. The CDR3 sequence is 15 residues long. The V end was cut by 0 bases, the J end by 2 bases, with 5 bases between. Per germline, CDR1 SGHAT and CDR2 FQNNGV. In DNA form, the CDR3 reads TGTGCCAGCAGCTTAGAATGGGCTGGGGCCAACGTCCTGACTTTC. It yields the protein CASSLEWAGANVLTF.

This chain joins TRBV28 and TRBJ2-1; 10 nucleotides align to TRBD2. From germline, CDR1 is MDHEN and CDR2 SYDVKM. The CDR3 runs to 15 residues. V was pared by 6 bases and J by 2 bases, with 4 bases of the junction left unmatched. In nucleotides, the CDR3 is TGTGCCAGCAGCTTAGCGGGAGGACCCTACAATGAGCAGTTCTTC. Residues: CASSLAGGPYNEQFF.

This clone appeared a single time. V and J are TRBV4-3 and TRBJ2-3, with 7 positions matching TRBD2. From germline, CDR1 is LGHNA and CDR2 YSLEER. V lost 0 bases to trimming and J lost 2 bases; unmatched junction nucleotides: 8. The CDR3 is 17 residues long. The CDR3 sequence is CASSQDALALNTDTQYF. The CDR3 DNA reads TGCGCCAGCAGCCAAGATGCACTAGCGCTGAACACAGATACGCAGTATTTT.

The chain couples TRBV27 to TRBJ2-7; D is perhaps TRBD2 (6 bases). Trimming removed 8 bases at V and 0 bases at J, with 11 bases between. The CDR3 sequence is 13 residues long. In germline, CDR1 is MNHEY, CDR2 SMNVEV (reference sequence). The CDR3: CASADYRSYEQYF. CDR3 nucleotide sequence: TGTGCCAGCGCGGACTACCGCTCCTACGAGCAGTACTTC.

The V call is TRBV6-5, the J call TRBJ1-1; a weak D match, TRBD1 (6 bases). Germline CDR1 and CDR2: MNHEY and SVGAGI. The CDR3 has 14 residues. V lost 2 bases to trimming and J lost 4 bases, with 11 bases between them. This chain's CDR3 is CASSYKGGVTEAFF. CDR3 bases: TGTGCCAGCAGTTACAAAGGGGGAGTCACTGAAGCTTTCTTT.

In this sample, this clone turned up once. This sequence joins TRBV7-8 and TRBJ1-3; D may be TRBD1 (5 bases). Trimming removed 1 base at V and 4 bases at J, with 20 bases between. Germline CDR1 SGHVS, CDR2 FQNEAQ. There are 18 residues in the CDR3. The CDR3 nucleotides are TGTGCCAGCAGCTTAGTCCCCCCCTCGGGGGGAGGCGGAAACACCATATATTTT. Translated, it gives CASSLVPPSGGGGNTIYF. Combining the CDR3 with reference TRBV7-8 and TRBJ1-3 gives the whole variable domain GAGVSQSPRYKVAKRGQDVALRCDPISGHVSLFWYQQALGQGPEFLTYFQNEAQLDKSGLPSDRFFAERPEGSVSTLKIQRTQQEDSAVYLCASSLVPPSGGGGNTIYFGEGSWLTVV.

This chain joins TRBV29-1 and TRBJ2-3; 11 bases map to TRBD2. From germline, CDR1 is SQVTM and CDR2 ANQGSEA. There are 18 residues in the CDR3. The trim removed 3 bases at V and 8 bases at J, leaving 19 bases unmatched. The CDR3 sequence: CSVDLTSGKSGVRGTQYF. Written as DNA, the CDR3 is TGCAGCGTTGATTTGACTAGCGGGAAGTCTGGGGTACGAGGTACGCAGTATTTT.

This clone showed up just once. The rearrangement joins TRBV2 to TRBJ2-7; TRBD1 aligns across 7 bases. Germline V gene sequence: CDR1 SNHLY, CDR2 FYNNEI. The CDR3 loop spans 14 amino acids. Unmatched junction bases numbered 3, after V lost 4 bases and J lost 0 bases. CDR3 sequence (DNA): TGTGCCAGCAGTGGGACAGGCTTCTCCTACGAGCAGTACTTC. It encodes CASSGTGFSYEQYF.

The chain combines TRBV7-9 with TRBJ2-1; no clear D. The CDR3 sequence is 11 residues long. The V end was cut by 5 bases, the J end by 5 bases, with 4 bases between. CDR1 is SEHNR and CDR2 is FQNEAQ in the germline V gene (reference sequence). CDR3 DNA: TGTGCCAGCAGCATCAACAATGAGCAGTTCTTC. It is translated as CASSINNEQFF.

This chain joins TRBV19 and TRBJ1-1, with 7 bases that match TRBD1. V was clipped by 7 bases and J by 1 base; unmatched bases: 9. Per the germline V gene, CDR1 is LNHDA and CDR2 is SQIVND (reference sequence). The CDR3 sequence is 15 residues long. The CDR3 bases are TGTGCCAGTACCCCGGGACAGACTCCGAACACTGAAGCTTTCTTT. The encoded protein is CASTPGQTPNTEAFF. Looking up the rest from reference TRBV19 and TRBJ1-1 gives the full variable domain: DGGITQSPKYLFRKEGQNVTLSCEQNLNHDAMYWYRQDPGQGLRLIYYSQIVNDFQKGDIAEGYSVSREKKESFPLTVTSAQKNPTAFYLCASTPGQTPNTEAFFGQGTRLTVV.

This clone showed up just once. This rearrangement joins TRBV2 to TRBJ2-2, with 14 bases fitting TRBD2. Germline CDR1 SNHLY, CDR2 FYNNEI. The CDR3 contains 16 residues. The V gene end was trimmed by 7 bases and the J gene end by 7 bases; junction bases not matched to a gene: 8. CDR3 loop: CASTPGLAGVGGELFF. CDR3 nucleotides: TGTGCCAGCACTCCGGGACTAGCGGGAGTAGGCGGGGAGCTGTTTTTT.

This chain uses TRBV5-1 with TRBJ2-2, with 14 positions matching TRBD2. V was clipped by 4 bases and J by 2 bases; unmatched bases: 7. This CDR3 contains 18 residues. The germline CDR1 and CDR2 sequences are SGHRS and YFSETQ. The CDR3 coding sequence is TGCGCCAGCAGCACCGGACTAGCGGGAGGCGCAAACACCGGGGAGCTGTTTTTT. It encodes CASSTGLAGGANTGELFF.